Below are 24 T cell receptor beta chains sequenced from a single sample in a study of T cells in Graves' hyperthyroidism and ophthalmopathy. TCR beta CDR3 regions were amplified from RNA. With the HTBI primer set, the TCR CDR3 went through a first round of RT-PCR. TCRdb fed the multiplex PCR reads into MiXCR, producing one record per CDR3 protein. The sample yields approximately 740,000 distinct CDR3 sequences, about 14% seen once. The sample comprised blood. The receptors originated from a woman aged 18-29 years with Graves' hyperthyroidism.

This clonotype came up many times. The chain employs TRBV11-2 and TRBJ2-1; perhaps TRBD2 as D (6 bases). The CDR3 contains 14 residues. V lost 6 bases and J lost 2, with 11 bases in between. Germline CDR1 reads SGHAT; CDR2 reads FQNNGV. Written as DNA, the CDR3 is TGTGCCAGCAGACCTGGGACTGCCTACAATGAGCAGTTCTTC. Its translation: CASRPGTAYNEQFF.

Written as DNA, the CDR3 is TGTGCCTGGAGCGCGATGGTGACTGAAGCTTTCTTT. Its protein is CAWSAMVTEAFF. The V and J genes are TRBV30 and TRBJ1-1; D is ambiguous. Trimming removed 3 bases at V and 5 bases at J, with 10 bases between. The CDR3 sequence is 12 residues long. Germline V gives CDR1 GTSNPN, CDR2 SVGIG (reference sequence). The complete variable domain, with remaining parts taken from reference TRBV30 and TRBJ1-1, reads SQTIHQWPATLVQPVGSPLSLECTVEGTSNPNLYWYRQAAGRGLQLLFYSVGIGQISSEVPQNLSASRPQDRQFILSSKKLLLSDSGFYLCAWSAMVTEAFFGQGTRLTVV.

The chain combines TRBV4-1 with TRBJ1-2; possibly TRBD1 for D (5 bases). Germline CDR1 and CDR2: MGHRA and YSYEKL. V was clipped by 1 base and J by 8 bases, with 17 bases between them. The CDR3 covers 15 residues. The CDR3 loop reads CASSQVGRRKRGYTF. CDR3 sequence (DNA): TGCGCCAGCAGCCAAGTGGGACGGCGGAAAAGGGGCTACACCTTC.

Only a few counts were recorded for this clonotype. The chain carries TRBV14 and TRBJ1-1, with 9 bases lining up with TRBD1. Germline V lookup: CDR1 SGHDN, CDR2 FVKESK. After removal of 4 bases from V and 3 bases from J, the junction contained 6 bases not matched to a gene. The CDR3 is 15 residues long. CDR3 coding DNA: TGTGCCAGCAGCCTCCGGGACAGGGTCTACACTGAAGCTTTCTTT. Residues: CASSLRDRVYTEAFF. Drawing the rest from reference TRBV14 and TRBJ1-1, the complete variable domain is EAGVTQFPSHSVIEKGQTVTLRCDPISGHDNLYWYRRVMGKEIKFLLHFVKESKQDESGMPNNRFLAERTGGTYSTLKVQPAELEDSGVYFCASSLRDRVYTEAFFGQGTRLTVV.

The chain uses TRBV3-1 and TRBJ1-3, with 8 nucleotides matching TRBD1. V lost 1 base and J lost 8; bases outside the gene matches: 4. The CDR3 covers 14 residues. Germline V gene lookup returns CDR1 LGHDT and CDR2 YNNKEL (reference sequence). The CDR3 DNA sequence: TGTGCCAGCAGCCAAGGAGGACAGGGTGACACCATATATTTT. The encoded protein is CASSQGGQGDTIYF.

In its sample, this clonotype was seen a few times. The chain employs TRBV4-3 and TRBJ1-2; TRBD1 might be the D (5 bases). Germline V gene lookup returns CDR1 LGHNA and CDR2 YSLEER. Between the trimmed V and J ends, which lost 1 base and 4 bases, there was a span of 22 bases. This CDR3 spans 18 amino acids. CDR3 in DNA: TGCGCCAGCAGCCAAGGTCCGGGACGGCTGCTGGGAGGCTATGGCTACACCTTC. It encodes CASSQGPGRLLGGYGYTF.

The CDR3 loop reads CATSRDLSNYSPSGTQYF. CDR3 DNA sequence: TGTGCCACCAGCAGAGATCTGAGTAACTATTCCCCCTCGGGGACCCAGTACTTC. This chain connects TRBV15 to TRBJ2-5, with D unresolved. The V and J ends lost 0 bases and 7 bases respectively, with 24 bases between them. The CDR3 loop spans 18 amino acids. Looked up from germline, CDR1 is LNHNV and CDR2 is YYDKDF (reference sequence).

The V and J genes are TRBV2 and TRBJ1-2; tentatively, D is TRBD1 (6 bases). There are 12 residues in the CDR3. Germline CDR1 reads SNHLY; CDR2 reads FYNNEI. The ends were cut back, 8 bases at V and 6 bases at J, with 13 bases in the middle. CDR3 sequence (DNA): TGTGCCAGCCAGGGCACAGGGCATGGCTACACCTTC. It codes for CASQGTGHGYTF.

This clonotype was recorded at least ten times. This chain connects TRBV6-5 to TRBJ2-2, with 7 nucleotides matching TRBD2. J was trimmed by 7 bases and V by 2 bases; bases with no gene match: 4. CDR3 length: 14 amino acids. Per germline, CDR1 MNHEY and CDR2 SVGAGI. Here the CDR3 reads CASSYSSGGGELFF. CDR3 sequence (DNA): TGTGCCAGCAGTTACAGCTCGGGGGGCGGGGAGCTGTTTTTT.

The genes are TRBV7-2 and TRBJ2-5; 7 bases match TRBD1. Trimming cost V 2 bases and J 4 bases; bases outside gene matches: 4. This CDR3 is built from 14 residues. Germline V CDR1 and CDR2: SGHTA, FQGNSA. The CDR3 sequence is CASSLYPGGETQYF. Here the CDR3 DNA reads TGTGCCAGCAGCTTATATCCAGGGGGAGAGACCCAGTACTTC. Variable domain in full (rest from reference TRBV7-2 and TRBJ2-5): GAGVSQSPSNKVTEKGKDVELRCDPISGHTALYWYRQSLGQGLEFLIYFQGNSAPDKSGLPSDRFSAERTGGSVSTLTIQRTQQEDSAVYLCASSLYPGGETQYFGPGTRLLVL.

With respect to this clonotype: A read error may be the cause here, since a much bigger clone is one base away. This chain uses TRBV27 with TRBJ1-1; the D gene is possibly TRBD1 (6 bases). This CDR3 is built from 15 residues. From germline, CDR1 is MNHEY and CDR2 SMNVEV (reference sequence). The CDR3 DNA sequence: TGTGCCAGCAGGGCTTTCTCGGGGGCTAACACTAAAGCTTTCTTT. As protein: CASRAFSGANTKAFF.

The genes are TRBV19 and TRBJ1-1; no firm D call. CDR1 and CDR2 from the germline V gene are LNHDA and SQIVND (reference sequence). This CDR3 is 12 amino acids long. Trimming removed 10 bases at V and 0 bases at J, with 9 bases between. The CDR3 nucleotides are TGTGCCACCTCCGGTATGAACACTGAAGCTTTCTTT. This translates into CATSGMNTEAFF.

This clonotype has only a few counts. The V gene is TRBV6-5, the J gene TRBJ1-1, with D unresolved. CDR3 length: 15 residues. V lost 0 bases and J lost 1, with 9 bases in between. Germline values: CDR1 MNHEY, CDR2 SVGAGI. CDR3 amino acids: CASSYSGRKNTEAFF. In nucleotides, the CDR3 is TGTGCCAGCAGTTACTCAGGCAGAAAGAACACTGAAGCTTTCTTT.

At least ten counts were recorded for this clonotype. The genes are TRBV5-5 and TRBJ2-3, with D possibly TRBD2 on 5 matching bases. V shed 6 bases and J shed 5 bases, with 10 bases lying between them. The length of the CDR3 is 12 residues. Germline CDR1 is SGHKS and CDR2 is YYEKEE (reference sequence). CDR3 region: CASNPGGDTQYF. The CDR3, as DNA: TGTGCCAGCAATCCCGGAGGAGATACGCAGTATTTT.

There are many counts of this clonotype. This chain joins TRBV5-1 and TRBJ1-4; tentative D call: TRBD1 (6 bases). CDR1 and CDR2 (germline): SGHRS, YFSETQ. CDR3 length: 15 amino acids. The V and J ends lost 0 bases and 7 bases respectively, with 13 bases between them. The CDR3 loop is CASSLDWTEGEKLFF. The CDR3 nucleotides read TGCGCCAGCAGCTTGGATTGGACAGAGGGTGAAAAACTGTTTTTT.

The chain couples TRBV20-1 to TRBJ2-1; D gene unclear. The ends were cut back, 2 bases at V and 9 bases at J, with 8 bases in the middle. The CDR3 has 11 amino acids. The germline CDR1 and CDR2 sequences are DFQATT and SNEGSKA (reference sequence). CDR3 nucleotides: TGCAGTGCTAGATTCCATGGTGAGCAGTTCTTC. Translated: CSARFHGEQFF.

This clonotype was detected only a few times. The chain employs TRBV11-2 and TRBJ2-7; D might be TRBD2 (6 bases). Germline loops: CDR1 SGHAT, CDR2 FQNNGV. With 2 bases removed from V and 5 bases from J, the gap between germline ends came to 7 bases. CDR3 length: 12 amino acids. As DNA, the CDR3 is TGTGCCAGCAGCTTAATAGCGGACGAGCAGTACTTC. Its translation is CASSLIADEQYF.

This clonotype appeared a few times. The J gene is TRBJ2-1, the V gene TRBV18; 10 nucleotides line up with TRBD2. Per germline, CDR1 KGHSH and CDR2 LQKENI. The trim removed 3 bases at V and 10 bases at J, leaving 18 bases unmatched. The CDR3 runs 18 residues. CDR3 amino acids: CASSPLGLAPGSLGEQFF. DNA of the CDR3: TGTGCCAGCTCACCTTTGGGACTAGCGCCCGGGTCACTTGGGGAGCAGTTCTTC.

This clonotype occurred many times. The V gene is TRBV9, the J gene TRBJ1-2; 7 bases are shared with TRBD1. Germline assignment: CDR1 SGDLS and CDR2 YYNGEE. This CDR3 is 15 amino acids long. The trim removed 0 bases at V and 6 bases at J, leaving 8 bases unmatched. CDR3: CASSVAGTAADGYTF. The CDR3 bases are TGTGCCAGCAGCGTAGCTGGGACAGCTGCCGATGGCTACACCTTC.

There are many counts of this clonotype. The J gene is TRBJ1-2, the V gene TRBV12-3 or TRBV12-4; D is perhaps TRBD1 (6 bases). V was pared by 2 bases and J by 2 bases, with 12 bases between. This CDR3 is built from 15 residues. CDR3 nucleotide sequence: TGTGCCAGCAGTTTATTGGGGGCGGGGAACTATGGCTACACCTTC. It translates to CASSLLGAGNYGYTF.

The rearrangement links TRBV5-4 to TRBJ1-2; 8 bases fit TRBD1. The J segment lost 8 bases and the V segment lost 2 bases, leaving 11 bases of the junction unmatched. The CDR3 spans 15 residues. Germline CDR1 and CDR2: SGHNT and YYREEE (reference sequence). CDR3 in amino acids: CASSFSQGAIGGYTF. The CDR3, as DNA: TGTGCCAGCAGCTTTTCCCAGGGGGCAATAGGGGGCTACACCTTC.

This clonotype has at least ten counts. The rearrangement links TRBV28 to TRBJ1-5; D remains unclear. Trimming left V 6 bases short and J 10 bases short, with 7 bases between. This CDR3 spans 10 amino acids. The germline V gene has CDR1 MDHEN and CDR2 SYDVKM. CDR3 loop: CASSLRPQHF. The CDR3 DNA reads as TGTGCCAGCAGCCTTAGACCCCAGCATTTT.

There are many counts of this clonotype. The chain has TRBV11-3 and TRBJ2-3, with D possibly TRBD2 on 6 matching bases. V was shortened by 2 bases and J by 4 bases, with 16 bases between the two germline ends. This CDR3 contains 16 residues. Germline V gene data show CDR1 as SGHNT and CDR2 as YENEEA. As DNA, the CDR3 is TGTGCCAGCAGCTTACGGGGGTGGCAGGCAGCAGATACGCAGTATTTT. Protein product: CASSLRGWQAADTQYF.

The chain carries TRBV10-2 and TRBJ1-1, with 9 bases fitting TRBD1. The CDR3 is 14 amino acids. V trimming: 8 bases; J trimming: 4 bases; junction bases outside the gene matches: 8. Germline V gene sequence: CDR1 WSHSY, CDR2 SAAADI. The CDR3, as DNA: TGCGCCAGCCACTCACAGGGGGCGGGCACTGAAGCTTTCTTT. This sequence encodes CASHSQGAGTEAFF.